This T cell receptor beta chain emerged from a study of blood T cell repertoires in COVID-19. Study at large: Some COVID-19 samples were acute and others convalescent; all came from the United States, Italy and Spain.

The germline CDR1 and CDR2 sequences are MNHEY and SVGAGI. V was pared by 0 bases and J by 4 bases, with 15 bases between. This CDR3 has 16 amino acids. Original processing methods: Reference gene primer amplification gave estimated nucleated cell counts. Repertoires were generated with immunoSEQ multiplex PCR, while TCRdb's copy carries only in-frame clones and drops some. The V and J calls and clone size were taken over from that table, and D and trimming were inferred from the DNA. The data show a few hundred thousand clones, 75% to 90% seen once. The V and J genes are TRBV6-5 and TRBJ1-2, with a weak D call TRBD1 (6 bases). The source material was peripheral blood. The receptor was isolated from a woman between 50 and 59 years old who had recovered from COVID-19. CDR3: CASSYSLGRGGYGYTF. CDR3 DNA sequence: TGTGCCAGCAGTTACTCTCTCGGCAGGGGCGGCTATGGCTACACCTTC.